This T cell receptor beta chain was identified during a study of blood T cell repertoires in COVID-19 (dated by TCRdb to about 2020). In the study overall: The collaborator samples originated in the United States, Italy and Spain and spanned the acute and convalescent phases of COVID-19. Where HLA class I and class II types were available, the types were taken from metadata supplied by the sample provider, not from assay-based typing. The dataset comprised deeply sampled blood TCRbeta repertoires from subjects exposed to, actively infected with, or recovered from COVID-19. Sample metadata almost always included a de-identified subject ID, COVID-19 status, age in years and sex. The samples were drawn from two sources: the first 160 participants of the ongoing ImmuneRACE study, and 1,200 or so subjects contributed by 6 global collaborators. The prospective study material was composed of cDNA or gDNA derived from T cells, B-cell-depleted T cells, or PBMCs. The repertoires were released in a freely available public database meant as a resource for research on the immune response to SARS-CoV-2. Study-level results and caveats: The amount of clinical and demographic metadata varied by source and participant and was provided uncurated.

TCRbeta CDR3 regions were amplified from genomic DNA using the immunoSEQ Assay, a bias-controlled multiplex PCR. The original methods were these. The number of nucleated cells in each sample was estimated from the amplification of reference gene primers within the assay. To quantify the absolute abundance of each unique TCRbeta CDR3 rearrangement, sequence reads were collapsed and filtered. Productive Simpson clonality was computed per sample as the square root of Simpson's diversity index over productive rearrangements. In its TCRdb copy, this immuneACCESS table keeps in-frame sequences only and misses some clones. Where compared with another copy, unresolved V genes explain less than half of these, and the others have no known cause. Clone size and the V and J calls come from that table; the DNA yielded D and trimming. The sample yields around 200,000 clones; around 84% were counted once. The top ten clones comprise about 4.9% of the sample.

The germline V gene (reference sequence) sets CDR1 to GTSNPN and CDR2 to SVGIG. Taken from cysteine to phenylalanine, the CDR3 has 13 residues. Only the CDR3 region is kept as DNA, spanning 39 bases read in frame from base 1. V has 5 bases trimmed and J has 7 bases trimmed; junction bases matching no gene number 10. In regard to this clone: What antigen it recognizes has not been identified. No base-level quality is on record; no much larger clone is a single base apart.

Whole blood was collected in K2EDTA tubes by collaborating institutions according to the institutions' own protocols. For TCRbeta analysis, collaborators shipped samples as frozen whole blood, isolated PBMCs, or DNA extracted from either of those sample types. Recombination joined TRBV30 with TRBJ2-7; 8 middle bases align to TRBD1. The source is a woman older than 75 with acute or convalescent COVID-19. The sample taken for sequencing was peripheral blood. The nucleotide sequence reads TGTGCCTGGGGGACAGGACTCGTTCGTGAGCAGTACTTC. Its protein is CAWGTGLVREQYF.